This passage covers 17 T cell receptor beta chains from one sample sequenced in a study of T cell responses to AZD1222 COVID-19 vaccine. Clones were read by immunoSEQ multiplex PCR, and TCRdb kept only the in-frame ones, dropping some. The repertoire holds 150,000 to 200,000 clones, with nearly 95% as singletons. Here the sequenced sample was peripheral blood, taken 28 days after the second AZD1222 dose. The receptors were sampled from an adult who received the AZD1222 COVID-19 vaccine.

V is TRBV5-1 and J is TRBJ2-3, with D perhaps matching TRBD2 (7 bases). The V end was cut by 0 bases, the J end by 0 bases, with 14 bases between. Germline V lookup: CDR1 SGHRS, CDR2 YFSETQ. This CDR3 region has 17 residues. CDR3 coding DNA: TGCGCCAGCAGCTTGGTAAAGGGGGGGCTTAGCACAGATACGCAGTATTTT. It yields the protein CASSLVKGGLSTDTQYF.

The chain has TRBV6-5 and TRBJ2-7; tentative D call: TRBD2 (6 bases). CDR1 MNHEY and CDR2 SVGAGI come from the germline V gene. The CDR3 consists of 14 residues. Trimming removed 0 bases from V and 3 bases from J, with 9 bases in between. This chain's CDR3 is CASSYSIGGYEQYF. CDR3 nucleotides: TGTGCCAGCAGTTACTCGATCGGGGGCTACGAGCAGTACTTC.

The CDR3 spells CASSGLRAGGTDTQYF. As DNA, the CDR3 is TGTGCCAGCAGTGGTTTACGAGCGGGGGGGACAGATACGCAGTATTTT. The chain employs TRBV2 and TRBJ2-3, with 10 bases identical to TRBD2. The CDR3 has 16 amino acids. With V trimmed by 4 bases and J by 3 bases, 7 bases remained unmatched. Per germline, CDR1 SNHLY and CDR2 FYNNEI.

This clone was seen only once. V gene TRBV27 combines with J gene TRBJ2-7; 9 bases line up with TRBD2. The V gene end was trimmed by 4 bases and the J gene end by 2 bases; junction bases not matched to a gene: 3. CDR1 and CDR2 (germline): MNHEY, SMNVEV (reference sequence). The CDR3 is 14 residues long. CDR3 coding DNA: TGTGCCAGCAGTTGGCTAGCGGGAACCTACGAGCAGTACTTC. This sequence encodes CASSWLAGTYEQYF.

The rearrangement links TRBV9 to TRBJ1-1; D gene ambiguous. The CDR3 is 14 residues long. Germline CDR1 is SGDLS and CDR2 is YYNGEE. Trimming stripped 0 bases from V and 4 bases from J, with 10 bases between. The CDR3: CASSVGRAATEAFF. The CDR3 DNA is TGTGCCAGCAGCGTAGGACGCGCGGCCACTGAAGCTTTCTTT.

The V call is TRBV6-2 or TRBV6-3, the J call TRBJ1-1; D is unresolved. Per the germline V gene, CDR1 is MNHEY and CDR2 is SVGEGT. V shed 2 bases and J shed 2 bases, with 6 bases lying between them. This CDR3 comprises 13 residues. The CDR3 loop is CASSYGTNTEAFF. The CDR3 DNA reads TGTGCCAGCAGTTACGGCACTAACACTGAAGCTTTCTTT.

Regarding this clone: Relative to the germline gene, one junction end is altered; a read error may explain this. The CDR3 protein is CASSAGRNTGTQYF. Here the CDR3 DNA reads TGTGCCAGCAGTGCCGGGAGGAACACAGGTACGCAGTATTTT. The chain couples TRBV6-4 to TRBJ2-3; 7 bases are shared with TRBD2. CDR1 is MRHNA and CDR2 is SNTAGT in the germline V gene. The CDR3 contains 14 residues.

This chain uses TRBV6-6 with TRBJ2-1; 8 positions match TRBD1. The length of the CDR3 is 15 residues. Germline CDR1 MNHNY, CDR2 SVGAGI (reference sequence). Unmatched junction bases numbered 7, after V lost 7 bases and J lost 2 bases. In DNA form, the CDR3 reads TGTGCCAGCACCGTGGAGACAGGGGCCTACAATGAGCAGTTCTTC. It is translated as CASTVETGAYNEQFF.

This chain joins TRBV30 and TRBJ2-1, with 12 bases identical to TRBD2. With 3 bases clipped from V and 7 bases from J, the junction kept 4 bases outside the gene matches. Germline V gives CDR1 GTSNPN, CDR2 SVGIG (reference sequence). This CDR3 has 14 residues. The CDR3 sequence: CAWRLAGGPNEQFF. The CDR3, as DNA: TGTGCCTGGAGGCTAGCGGGGGGGCCTAATGAGCAGTTCTTC.

This clone is a singleton in its sample. The chain couples TRBV6-5 to TRBJ2-3, with 13 positions matching TRBD2. CDR3 size: 14 residues. The V and J ends lost 7 bases and 4 bases, in that order; junction bases with no gene match: 2. Looked up from germline, CDR1 is MNHEY and CDR2 is SVGAGI. For the CDR3, the DNA is TGTGCCAGCACGACTAGCGGGGGGTCAGATACGCAGTATTTT. Translated: CASTTSGGSDTQYF.

V gene TRBV3-1 (or the pseudogene TRBV3-2) combines with J gene TRBJ1-2, with 7 bases identical to TRBD1. In germline, CDR1 is LGHDT, CDR2 YNNKEL (reference sequence). This CDR3 has 15 amino acids. Trimming removed 3 bases from V and 3 bases from J; junction bases left unmatched: 7. The CDR3 sequence: CASSQGTGTDYGYTF. The CDR3 region has the DNA TGTGCCAGCAGCCAGGGAACCGGGACAGACTATGGCTACACCTTC.

This chain connects TRBV5-4 to TRBJ2-3, with D possibly TRBD2 on 6 matching bases. CDR1 is SGHNT and CDR2 is YYREEE in the germline V gene (reference sequence). This CDR3 has 16 amino acids. With 2 bases removed from V and 2 bases from J, the gap between germline ends came to 15 bases. The CDR3 bases are TGTGCCAGCAGCTTCGGGGGTTTTGTGACCACAGATACGCAGTATTTT. Residues: CASSFGGFVTTDTQYF.

CDR3 residues: CASSPPFLGDEQYF. The CDR3 DNA follows: TGTGCCAGCAGCCCCCCCTTCCTCGGGGACGAGCAGTACTTC. The V call is TRBV2, the J call TRBJ2-7; maybe TRBD2 (5 bases). Germline values: CDR1 SNHLY, CDR2 FYNNEI. V was pared by 6 bases and J by 5 bases, with 17 bases between. This CDR3 contains 14 residues.

The chain recombines TRBV5-5 with TRBJ2-3; D might be TRBD1 or TRBD2, each matching 5 bases. Trimming took off 4 bases at V and 6 bases at J, with 18 bases between the two ends. CDR3 size: 15 residues. Germline-derived CDR1 and CDR2 are SGHKS and YYEKEE (reference sequence). CDR3 coding DNA: TGTGCCAGCAGCACGCGGACTTCCCCAGGGGATACGCAGTATTTT. Amino acid sequence: CASSTRTSPGDTQYF. Filled out from reference TRBV5-5 and TRBJ2-3, the complete variable domain reads DAGVTQSPTHLIKTRGQQVTLRCSPISGHKSVSWYQQVLGQGPQFIFQYYEKEERGRGNFPDRFSARQFPNYSSELNVNALLLGDSALYLCASSTRTSPGDTQYFGPGTRLTVL.

The V and J genes are TRBV6-5 and TRBJ1-1; D call uncertain. CDR3 size: 13 residues. Trimming took off 4 bases at V and 1 base at J, with 7 bases between the two ends. Germline loops: CDR1 MNHEY, CDR2 SVGAGI. The CDR3 loop reads CASSSIPNTEAFF. As DNA, the CDR3 is TGTGCCAGCAGTTCGATCCCGAACACTGAAGCTTTCTTT.

J is TRBJ2-2 and V is TRBV9; D is perhaps TRBD1 (6 bases). V was trimmed by 3 bases and J by 4 bases, leaving 13 bases between them. Germline CDR1 and CDR2: SGDLS and YYNGEE. This CDR3 has 15 residues. CDR3 nucleotide sequence: TGTGCCAGCAGCGCATCACAGGGTCCCACCGGGGAGCTGTTTTTT. It translates to CASSASQGPTGELFF.

The chain uses TRBV9 and TRBJ2-2, with 11 bases fitting TRBD2. With 0 bases clipped from V and 4 bases from J, the junction kept 2 bases outside the gene matches. Germline V gene lookup returns CDR1 SGDLS and CDR2 YYNGEE. The CDR3 loop spans 16 amino acids. In DNA, the CDR3 is TGTGCCAGCAGCGTAGCTACTAGCGGGGGCACCGGGGAGCTGTTTTTT. Protein sequence: CASSVATSGGTGELFF.